Listed here are 8 T cell receptor beta chains from one sample, sequenced in a study of Tregs in tolerant kidney transplant recipients. Repertoires were generated with immunoSEQ multiplex PCR, while TCRdb's copy carries only in-frame clones and drops some. Of tens of thousands of clones listed, more than 90% are singletons. Input material: CD8+ T cells from blood. The receptor source for this set is a human donor in good health.

CDR3 nucleotide sequence: TGTGCCAGCCTAGGAGGGATTAACTATGGCTACACCTTC. Translating it yields CASLGGINYGYTF. The chain is built from TRBV9 and TRBJ1-2; D gene ambiguous. Per the germline V gene, CDR1 is SGDLS and CDR2 is YYNGEE. The V end was cut by 7 bases, the J end by 1 base, with 11 bases between. The CDR3 consists of 13 residues.

The V and J genes are TRBV4-1 and TRBJ2-7; tentative D call: TRBD2 (7 bases). The CDR3 has 15 amino acids. Germline CDR1 is MGHRA and CDR2 is YSYEKL. V was trimmed by 0 bases and J by 5 bases, leaving 14 bases between them. The CDR3 spells CASSQDITGRDEQYF. As DNA, the CDR3 is TGCGCCAGCAGCCAAGATATTACAGGGAGGGACGAGCAGTACTTC.

This rearrangement joins TRBV27 to TRBJ2-5; 8 bases are shared with TRBD2. With 5 bases clipped from V and 1 base from J, the junction kept 6 bases outside the gene matches. The CDR3 has 15 residues. Germline V gives CDR1 MNHEY, CDR2 SMNVEV (reference sequence). The CDR3 sequence is CASSRSGGLQETQYF. The CDR3 DNA reads TGTGCCAGCAGTAGATCGGGAGGGCTCCAAGAGACCCAGTACTTC.

This chain connects TRBV11-2 to TRBJ2-1; 11 bases are shared with TRBD2. The CDR3 totals 14 residues. The J segment lost 6 bases and the V segment lost 2 bases, leaving 0 bases of the junction unmatched. Germline assignment: CDR1 SGHAT and CDR2 FQNNGV. CDR3 coding DNA: TGTGCCAGCAGCTTACTAGCGGGAGGCAATGAGCAGTTCTTC. Amino acids: CASSLLAGGNEQFF.

This chain uses TRBV4-1 with TRBJ2-1, with D unresolved. V lost 1 base, J lost 9 bases, and 13 bases lay in between. CDR3 length: 14 residues. From germline, CDR1 is MGHRA and CDR2 YSYEKL. The CDR3 nucleotides read TGCGCCAGCAGCCAAGGTACCGGAGTGGGTGAGCAGTTCTTC. This encodes CASSQGTGVGEQFF.

This chain's CDR3 is CASSYNALYEQYF. The CDR3 DNA sequence: TGTGCCAGCAGTTACAACGCCCTCTACGAGCAGTACTTC. The rearrangement links TRBV6-5 to TRBJ2-7, with D uncertain. V was cut by 2 bases and J by 3 bases, with 8 bases left in between. The CDR3 consists of 13 residues. Per the germline V gene, CDR1 is MNHEY and CDR2 is SVGAGI.

The V and J genes are TRBV7-8 and TRBJ2-7, with 8 bases identical to TRBD2. The CDR3 runs to 15 residues. J gave up 3 bases and V 5 bases, and 9 bases lay outside the gene matches. The V gene's germline CDR1 is SGHVS and CDR2 FQNEAQ. The CDR3 sequence is CASSLTSATSYEQYF. The CDR3 DNA sequence: TGTGCCAGCAGCCTGACTAGCGCGACAAGCTACGAGCAGTACTTC.

The chain has TRBV13 and TRBJ2-3; the match to TRBD2 covers 8 bases. J gave up 1 base and V 3 bases, and 3 bases lay outside the gene matches. CDR3 length: 15 amino acids. Germline values: CDR1 PRHDT, CDR2 FYEKMQ (reference sequence). The DNA for the CDR3 is TGTGCCAGCAGCTTGAGGGGACTAGGCACAGATACGCAGTATTTT. It encodes CASSLRGLGTDTQYF.